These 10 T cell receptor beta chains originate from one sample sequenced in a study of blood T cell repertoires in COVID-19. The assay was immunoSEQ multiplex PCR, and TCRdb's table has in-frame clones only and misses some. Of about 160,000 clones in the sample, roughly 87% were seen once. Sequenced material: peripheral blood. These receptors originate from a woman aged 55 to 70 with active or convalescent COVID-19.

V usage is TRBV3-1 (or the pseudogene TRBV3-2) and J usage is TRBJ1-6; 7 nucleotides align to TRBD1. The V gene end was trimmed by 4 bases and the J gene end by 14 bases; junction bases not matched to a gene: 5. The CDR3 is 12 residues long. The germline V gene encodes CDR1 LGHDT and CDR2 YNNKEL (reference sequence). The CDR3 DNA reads TGTGCCAGCAGCCCAAGGACAGGATCCCTCCACTTT. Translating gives CASSPRTGSLHF.

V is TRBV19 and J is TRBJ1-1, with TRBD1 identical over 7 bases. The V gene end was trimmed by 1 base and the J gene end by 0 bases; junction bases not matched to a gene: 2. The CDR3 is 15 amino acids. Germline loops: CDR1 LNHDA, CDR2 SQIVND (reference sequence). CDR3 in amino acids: CASSIAGTVNTEAFF. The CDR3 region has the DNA TGTGCCAGTAGTATAGCCGGGACAGTGAACACTGAAGCTTTCTTT.

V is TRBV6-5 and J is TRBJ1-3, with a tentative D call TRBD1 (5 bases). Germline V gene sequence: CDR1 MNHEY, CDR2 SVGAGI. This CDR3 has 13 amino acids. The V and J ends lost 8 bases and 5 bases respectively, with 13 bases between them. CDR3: CASVAGRRNTIYF. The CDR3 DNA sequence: TGTGCCAGCGTAGCAGGGAGGAGAAACACCATATATTTT.

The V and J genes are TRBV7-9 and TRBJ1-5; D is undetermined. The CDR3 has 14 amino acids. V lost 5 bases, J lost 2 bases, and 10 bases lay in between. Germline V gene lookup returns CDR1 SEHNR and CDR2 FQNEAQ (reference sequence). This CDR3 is CASSAKSGNQPQHF. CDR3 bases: TGTGCCAGCAGCGCTAAGAGTGGCAATCAGCCCCAGCATTTT.

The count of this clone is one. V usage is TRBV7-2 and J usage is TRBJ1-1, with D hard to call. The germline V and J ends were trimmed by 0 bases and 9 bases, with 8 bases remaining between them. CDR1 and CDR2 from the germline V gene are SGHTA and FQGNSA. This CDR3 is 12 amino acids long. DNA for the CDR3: TGTGCCAGCAGCTTAGCGATCACACAAGCTTTCTTT. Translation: CASSLAITQAFF.

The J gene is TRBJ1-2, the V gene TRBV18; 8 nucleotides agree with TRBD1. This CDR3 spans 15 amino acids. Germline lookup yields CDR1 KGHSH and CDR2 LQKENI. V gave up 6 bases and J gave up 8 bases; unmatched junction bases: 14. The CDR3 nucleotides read TGTGCCAGCTCGATCCAGAGGACAGGGCCTGAAGGCTACACCTTC. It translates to CASSIQRTGPEGYTF. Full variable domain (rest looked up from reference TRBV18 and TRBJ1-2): NAGVMQNPRHLVRRRGQEARLRCSPMKGHSHVYWYRQLPEEGLKFMVYLQKENIIDESGMPKERFSAEFPKEGPSILRIQQVVRGDSAAYFCASSIQRTGPEGYTFGSGTRLTVV.

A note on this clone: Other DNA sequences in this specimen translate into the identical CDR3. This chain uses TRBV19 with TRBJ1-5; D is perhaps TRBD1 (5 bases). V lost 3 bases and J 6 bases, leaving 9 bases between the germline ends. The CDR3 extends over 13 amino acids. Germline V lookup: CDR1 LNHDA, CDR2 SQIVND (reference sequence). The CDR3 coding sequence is TGTGCCAGTAGTATCCAGGGAGGTCAGCCCCAGCATTTT. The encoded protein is CASSIQGGQPQHF. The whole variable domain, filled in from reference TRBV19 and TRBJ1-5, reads DGGITQSPKYLFRKEGQNVTLSCEQNLNHDAMYWYRQDPGQGLRLIYYSQIVNDFQKGDIAEGYSVSREKKESFPLTVTSAQKNPTAFYLCASSIQGGQPQHFGDGTRLSIL.

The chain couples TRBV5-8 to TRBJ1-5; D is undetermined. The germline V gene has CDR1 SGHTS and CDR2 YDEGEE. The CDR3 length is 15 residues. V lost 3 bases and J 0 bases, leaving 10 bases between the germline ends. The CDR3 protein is CASSSKVYSNQPQHF. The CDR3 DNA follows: TGTGCCAGCAGCTCTAAAGTCTATAGCAATCAGCCCCAGCATTTT.

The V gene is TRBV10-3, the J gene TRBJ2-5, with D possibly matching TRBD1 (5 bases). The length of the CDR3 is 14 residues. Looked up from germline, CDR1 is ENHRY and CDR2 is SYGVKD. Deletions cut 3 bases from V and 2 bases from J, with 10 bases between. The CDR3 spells CAISETGPQETQYF. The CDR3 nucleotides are TGTGCCATCAGTGAAACAGGACCTCAAGAGACCCAGTACTTC.

The CDR3 region is CASSQEWGGAKGYTDTQYF. CDR3 nucleotides: TGCGCCAGCAGCCAAGAATGGGGGGGGGCCAAGGGGTACACAGATACGCAGTATTTT. The V call is TRBV4-3, the J call TRBJ2-3, with D possibly matching TRBD2 (7 bases). The CDR3 is made up of 19 amino acids. V was shortened by 0 bases and J by 2 bases, with 21 bases between the two germline ends. Germline V gene lookup returns CDR1 LGHNA and CDR2 YSLEER.